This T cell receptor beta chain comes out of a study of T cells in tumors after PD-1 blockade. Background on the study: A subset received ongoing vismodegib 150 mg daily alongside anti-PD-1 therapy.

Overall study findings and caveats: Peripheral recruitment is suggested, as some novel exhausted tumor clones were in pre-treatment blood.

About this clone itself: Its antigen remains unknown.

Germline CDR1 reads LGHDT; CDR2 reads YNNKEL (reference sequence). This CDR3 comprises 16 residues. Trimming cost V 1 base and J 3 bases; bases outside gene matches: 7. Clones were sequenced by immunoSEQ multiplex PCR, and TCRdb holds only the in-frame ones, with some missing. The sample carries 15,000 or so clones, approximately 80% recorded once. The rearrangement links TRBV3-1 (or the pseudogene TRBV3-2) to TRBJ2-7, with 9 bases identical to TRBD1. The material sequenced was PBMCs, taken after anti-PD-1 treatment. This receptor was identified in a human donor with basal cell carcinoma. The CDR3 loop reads CASSQGGTGFLYEQYF. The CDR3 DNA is TGTGCCAGCAGCCAAGGAGGGACAGGGTTCCTCTACGAGCAGTACTTC.